The sequence of this T cell receptor (beta chain) was determined in a study of beta chain features in type 1 diabetes. Study-wide points: Among patients with Type 1 diabetes, TCRB CDR3s were moderately but significantly shorter in every one of the four CD4+ subsets. Insertions at VDJ junctions were less frequent in type 1 diabetes patients. These patients also deleted more nucleotides at the same junctions.

CDR1 and CDR2 from the germline V gene are GTSNPN and SVGIG (reference sequence). CDR3 length: 14 residues. V dropped 6 bases and J dropped 2 bases, with 17 bases sitting between them. In the case of this clone: Antigen specificity is unknown.

One heparinised draw of blood, averaging about 110 mL, came from each donor. Purity exceeded 95% in all sorted populations. Expressed TCRB transcripts were sequenced, since all the RNA that had been isolated was reverse transcribed. The data were produced by immunoSEQ multiplex PCR, yet TCRdb's version contains in-frame clones alone and is incomplete. The sample includes about 280,000 clones, approximately 16% of them seen just once. This chain links TRBV30 with TRBJ2-7, with TRBD2 as a possible D gene (5 bases). Specimen: naive CD4+ T cells from blood. The clonotype comes from a man between 18 and 29 years old with type 1 diabetes. The CDR3, as DNA: TGTGCCTGCTATACCGCACGGGGAACCTACGAGCAGTACTTC. This translates into CACYTARGTYEQYF.